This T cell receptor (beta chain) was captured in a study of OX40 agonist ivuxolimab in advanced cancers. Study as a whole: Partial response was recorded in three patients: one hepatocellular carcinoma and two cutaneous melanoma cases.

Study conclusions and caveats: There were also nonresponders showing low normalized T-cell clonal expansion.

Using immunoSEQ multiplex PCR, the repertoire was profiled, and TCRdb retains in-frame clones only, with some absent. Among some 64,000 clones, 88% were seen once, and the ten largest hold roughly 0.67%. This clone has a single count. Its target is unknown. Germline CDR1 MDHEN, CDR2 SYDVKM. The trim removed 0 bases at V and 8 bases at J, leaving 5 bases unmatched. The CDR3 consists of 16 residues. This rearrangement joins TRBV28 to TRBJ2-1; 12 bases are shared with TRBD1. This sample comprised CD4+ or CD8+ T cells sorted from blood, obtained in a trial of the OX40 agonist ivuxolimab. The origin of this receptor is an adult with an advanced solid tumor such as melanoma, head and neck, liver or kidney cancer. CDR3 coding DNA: TGTGCCAGCAGTTTATGGGGGACAGGGGGCGAGTATGAGCAGTTCTTC. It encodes CASSLWGTGGEYEQFF.